A single T cell receptor beta chain is shown here with its context. This clone is classified as hyperexpanded (1% or more). The specificity of this receptor is unknown. No base qualities exist here, and no much larger clone lies one base off it. Inclusive of the bounding cysteine and phenylalanine, the CDR3 is 21 residues long. Solely the CDR3 DNA is kept, with 63 bases framed from the first base. The data derive from a study of T cell therapy after organ transplantation (dated 2019 in TCRdb). Describing the broader study: The therapy products consisted of autologous CMV-specific T cells grown in vitro for 2 to 3 weeks using a peptide pool of 30 HLA class I and II CMV epitopes. Each patient got up to 6 T cell doses, given every 2 weeks, and was then monitored for around 28 weeks after finishing therapy. Most of the ten patients were classed as clinical responders and two as nonresponders. The median number of CMV-specific T cells given to patients was 1.92 x 10^8, delivered over 2 to 6 intravenous infusions. Blood samples for the short-term post-therapy time point were collected 4 to 8 weeks after therapy was completed. This study was a follow-up analysis of the TRBV repertoire from an open-label phase I trial that tested autologous CMV-specific adoptive T cell therapy in people who had received solid-organ transplants. Only about 85% of the 10 patients had long-term post-therapy samples available. What the study reported, not specific to this receptor: The small cohort prevented assessing confounders such as concurrent antirejection and antiviral medications. Reduced sample coverage from poor CD8+ T cell yield may be reflected in the few expansions detected in nonresponders. Both transferred clonotypes and endogenous clonotypes not detected in the therapy products appeared to be included in post-therapy reconstitution. Fold change in CD8 clonality after therapy inversely correlated with pretherapy clonality, suggesting less biased repertoires were more receptive to remodeling. Before therapy, nonresponders had marked clonal expansions, and after therapy the repertoires of nonresponders changed only minimally.

Using the immunoSEQ two-step, bias-controlled multiplex PCR assay, TRB CDR3 regions were amplified from genomic DNA. Sequencing of CDR3 libraries was carried out on an Illumina NextSeq 500. Concerning the study's data processing: The immunoSEQ Analyzer platform was used for initial alignment and bioinformatics, including bias normalization against synthetic CDR3 analogs. V, D and J gene annotation followed the IMGT database definitions. Further TRBV analyses used VDJtools version 1.1.10 and the R package tcR version 2.2.1.11 with default settings. GLIPH analysis was performed with version 1.0 using default settings. To test for significant clonotype frequency changes in CDR3 sequences with at least 5 reads, a 2-sided binomial test with Benjamini-Hochberg correction (alpha = 0.01) was used. Imported from immuneACCESS, the table was reduced by TCRdb to in-frame sequences with V and J called. These copies leave out some clones; in studies compared against another copy, an unresolved V gene accounts for under half, and the cause of the remainder is not known. Clone size and the V and J calls come from that table; the DNA yielded D and trimming. The sample contains 3,000 to 3,500 clones, around two thirds of them found a single time. 38% of the sample comes from the top ten.

The time point label, as the study defines it: 4-8 weeks after completion of therapy. Patients were solid-organ transplant recipients with drug-resistant/recurrent cytomegalovirus. About nine trial participants were chosen for repertoire analysis on the basis of the availability of post-therapy peripheral blood mononuclear cells. A BD FACSAria III was used to sort viable CD3+CD8+CD4- lymphocytes from PBMCs. The Qiagen DNeasy Kit was used to extract genomic DNA from the sorted cells. The source is a human patient who had received a solid organ transplant and had CMV disease. A transplant means some T cells may be of graft donor rather than patient origin. Sequences were derived from CD8+ T cells from blood, sampled after autologous CMV-specific T cell therapy. Recombination joined TRBV21-1 with TRBJ2-1; the tabulated D call, TRBD2, remains unverified against the DNA. TRBV21-1 is a recognized pseudogene. The CDR3 reads CASSKARRRLPGLAGYNEQFF. The sequenced DNA: TGTGCCAGCAGCAAAGCAAGGCGGAGACTACCGGGACTAGCGGGGTACAATGAGCAGTTCTTC.